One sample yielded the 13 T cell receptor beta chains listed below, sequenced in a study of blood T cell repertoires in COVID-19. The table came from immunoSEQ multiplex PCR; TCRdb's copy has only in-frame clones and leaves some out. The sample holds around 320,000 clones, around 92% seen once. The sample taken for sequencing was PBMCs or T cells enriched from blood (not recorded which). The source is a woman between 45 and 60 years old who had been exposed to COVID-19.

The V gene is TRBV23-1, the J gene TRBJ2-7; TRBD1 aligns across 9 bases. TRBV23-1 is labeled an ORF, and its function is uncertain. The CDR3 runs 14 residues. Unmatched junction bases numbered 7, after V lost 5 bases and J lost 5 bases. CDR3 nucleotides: TGCGCCAGCAGTATTAGGGGACAGGGCCACGAGCAGTACTTC. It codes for CASSIRGQGHEQYF.

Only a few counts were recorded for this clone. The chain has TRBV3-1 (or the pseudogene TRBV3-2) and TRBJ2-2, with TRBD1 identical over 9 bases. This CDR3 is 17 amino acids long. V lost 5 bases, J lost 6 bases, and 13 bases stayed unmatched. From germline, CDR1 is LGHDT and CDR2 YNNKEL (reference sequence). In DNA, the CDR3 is TGTGCCAGCAGCTCCCCGGGACAGGGATATTTTCCCGGGGAGCTGTTTTTT. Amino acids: CASSSPGQGYFPGELFF.

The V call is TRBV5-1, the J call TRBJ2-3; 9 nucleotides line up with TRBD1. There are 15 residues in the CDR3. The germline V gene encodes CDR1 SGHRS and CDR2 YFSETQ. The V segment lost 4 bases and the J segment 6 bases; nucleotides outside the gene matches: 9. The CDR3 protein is CASSHGDRETDTQYF. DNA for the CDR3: TGCGCCAGCAGCCACGGGGACAGGGAAACGGATACGCAGTATTTT.

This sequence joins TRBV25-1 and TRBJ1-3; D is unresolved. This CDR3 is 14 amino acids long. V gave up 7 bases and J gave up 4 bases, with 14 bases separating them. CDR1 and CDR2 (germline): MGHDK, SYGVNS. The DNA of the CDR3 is TGTGCCAGCACCTCGGTGGGGAGCGGAAACACCATATATTTT. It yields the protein CASTSVGSGNTIYF.

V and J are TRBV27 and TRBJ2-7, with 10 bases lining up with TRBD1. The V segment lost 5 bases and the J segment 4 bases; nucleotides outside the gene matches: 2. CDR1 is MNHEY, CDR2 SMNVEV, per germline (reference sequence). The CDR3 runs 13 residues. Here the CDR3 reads CASSRQGAYEQYF. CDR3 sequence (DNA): TGTGCCAGCAGTCGACAGGGGGCGTACGAGCAGTACTTC.

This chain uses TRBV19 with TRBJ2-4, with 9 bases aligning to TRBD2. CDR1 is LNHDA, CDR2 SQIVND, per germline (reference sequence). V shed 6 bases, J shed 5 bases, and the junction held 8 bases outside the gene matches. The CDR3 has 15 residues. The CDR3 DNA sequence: TGTGCCAGTAGCCCCGCGGGGGGGTCTCAAAACATTCAGTACTTC. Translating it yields CASSPAGGSQNIQYF.

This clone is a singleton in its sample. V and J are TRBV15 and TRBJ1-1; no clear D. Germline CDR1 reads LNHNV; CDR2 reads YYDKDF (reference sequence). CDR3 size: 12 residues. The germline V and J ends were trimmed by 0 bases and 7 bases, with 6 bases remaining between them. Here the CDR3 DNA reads TGTGCCACCAGCAGAGATCGCAGTGAAGCTTTCTTT. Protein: CATSRDRSEAFF.

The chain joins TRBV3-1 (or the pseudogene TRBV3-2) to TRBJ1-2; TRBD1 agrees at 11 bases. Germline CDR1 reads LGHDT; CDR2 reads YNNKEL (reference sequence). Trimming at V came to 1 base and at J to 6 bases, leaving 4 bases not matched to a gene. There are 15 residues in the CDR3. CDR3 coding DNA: TGTGCCAGCAGCCAAGGAAGGACAGGGGGCAATGGCTACACCTTC. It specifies CASSQGRTGGNGYTF.

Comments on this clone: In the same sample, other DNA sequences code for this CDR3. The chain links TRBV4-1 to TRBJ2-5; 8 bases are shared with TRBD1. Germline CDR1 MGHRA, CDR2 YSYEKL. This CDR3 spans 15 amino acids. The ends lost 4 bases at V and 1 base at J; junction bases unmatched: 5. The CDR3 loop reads CASSRGQGVQETQYF. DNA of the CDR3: TGCGCCAGCAGCCGCGGACAGGGCGTCCAAGAGACCCAGTACTTC.

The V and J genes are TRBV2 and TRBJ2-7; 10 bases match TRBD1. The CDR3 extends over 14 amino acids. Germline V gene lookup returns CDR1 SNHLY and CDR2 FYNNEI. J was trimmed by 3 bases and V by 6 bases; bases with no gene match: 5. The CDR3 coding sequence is TGTGCCAGCAGCCCAGACAGGGGGCACTACGAGCAGTACTTC. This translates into CASSPDRGHYEQYF.

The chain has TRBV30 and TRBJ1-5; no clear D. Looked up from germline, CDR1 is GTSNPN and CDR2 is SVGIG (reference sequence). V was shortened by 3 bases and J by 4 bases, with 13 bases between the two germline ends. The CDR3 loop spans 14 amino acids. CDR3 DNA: TGTGCCTGGAGCGCCGACCCGGGGAATCAGCCCCAGCATTTT. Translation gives CAWSADPGNQPQHF. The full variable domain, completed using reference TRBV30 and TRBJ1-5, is SQTIHQWPATLVQPVGSPLSLECTVEGTSNPNLYWYRQAAGRGLQLLFYSVGIGQISSEVPQNLSASRPQDRQFILSSKKLLLSDSGFYLCAWSADPGNQPQHFGDGTRLSIL.

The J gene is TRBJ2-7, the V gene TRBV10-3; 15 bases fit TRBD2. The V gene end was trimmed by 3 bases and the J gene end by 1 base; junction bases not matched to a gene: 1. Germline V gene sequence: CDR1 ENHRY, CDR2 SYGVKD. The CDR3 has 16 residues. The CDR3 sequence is CAISDGLAGGSYEQYF. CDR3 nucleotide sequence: TGTGCCATCAGTGATGGACTAGCGGGGGGGTCCTACGAGCAGTACTTC.

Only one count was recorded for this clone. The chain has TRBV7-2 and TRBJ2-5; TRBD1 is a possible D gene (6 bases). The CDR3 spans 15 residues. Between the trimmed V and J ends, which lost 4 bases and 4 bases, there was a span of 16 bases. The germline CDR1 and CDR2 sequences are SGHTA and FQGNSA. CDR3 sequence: CASSSNRVSVETQYF. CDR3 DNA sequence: TGTGCCAGCAGCTCGAACAGGGTATCGGTAGAGACCCAGTACTTC.